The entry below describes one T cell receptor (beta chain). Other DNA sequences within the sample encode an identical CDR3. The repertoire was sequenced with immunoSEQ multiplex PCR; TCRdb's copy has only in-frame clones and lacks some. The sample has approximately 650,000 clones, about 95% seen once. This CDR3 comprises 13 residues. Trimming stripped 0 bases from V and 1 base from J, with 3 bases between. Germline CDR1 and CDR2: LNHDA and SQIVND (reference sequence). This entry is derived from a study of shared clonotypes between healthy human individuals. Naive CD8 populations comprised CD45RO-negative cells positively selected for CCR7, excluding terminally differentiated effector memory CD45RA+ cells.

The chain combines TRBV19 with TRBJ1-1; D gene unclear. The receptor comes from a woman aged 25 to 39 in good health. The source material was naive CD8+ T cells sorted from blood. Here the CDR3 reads CASSIEGNTEAFF. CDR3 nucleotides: TGTGCCAGTAGTATAGAGGGGAACACTGAAGCTTTCTTT.